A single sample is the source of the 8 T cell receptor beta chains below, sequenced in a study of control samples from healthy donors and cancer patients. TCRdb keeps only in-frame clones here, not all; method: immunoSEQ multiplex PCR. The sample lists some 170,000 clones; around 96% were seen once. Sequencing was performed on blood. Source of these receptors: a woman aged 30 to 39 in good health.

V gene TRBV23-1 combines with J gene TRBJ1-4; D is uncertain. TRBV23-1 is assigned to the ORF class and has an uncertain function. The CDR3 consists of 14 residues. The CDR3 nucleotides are TGCGCAGGGTATTTGGGAGCAACTAATGAAAAACTGTTTTTT. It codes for CAGYLGATNEKLFF.

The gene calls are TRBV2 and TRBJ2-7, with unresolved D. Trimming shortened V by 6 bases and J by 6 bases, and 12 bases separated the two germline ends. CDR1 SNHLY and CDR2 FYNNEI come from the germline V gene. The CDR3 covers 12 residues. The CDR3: CASRAHLGEQYF. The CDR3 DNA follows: TGTGCCAGCAGGGCTCACTTGGGCGAGCAGTACTTC.

CDR3 nucleotide sequence: TGTGCCAGCAGCTTGGGGGGACGGCTTCATGAGCAGTACTTC. This encodes CASSLGGRLHEQYF. This chain links TRBV5-6 with TRBJ2-7; D tentatively reads TRBD1 or TRBD2 (5 bases each). This CDR3 is 14 amino acids long. Germline V gene lookup returns CDR1 SGHDT and CDR2 YYEEEE. V shed 0 bases and J shed 7 bases, with 14 bases lying between them.

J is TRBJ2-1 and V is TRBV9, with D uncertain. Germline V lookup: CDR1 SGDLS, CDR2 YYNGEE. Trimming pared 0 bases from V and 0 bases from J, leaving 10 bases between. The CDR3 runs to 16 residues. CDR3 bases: TGTGCCAGCAGCGTAGTAGCAAGGAGCTCCTACAATGAGCAGTTCTTC. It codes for CASSVVARSSYNEQFF.

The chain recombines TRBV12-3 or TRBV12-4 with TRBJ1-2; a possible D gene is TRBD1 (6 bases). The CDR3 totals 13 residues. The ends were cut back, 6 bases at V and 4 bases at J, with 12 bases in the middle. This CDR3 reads CASRDTGFYGYTF. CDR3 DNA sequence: TGTGCCAGCAGGGACACAGGGTTCTATGGCTACACCTTC.

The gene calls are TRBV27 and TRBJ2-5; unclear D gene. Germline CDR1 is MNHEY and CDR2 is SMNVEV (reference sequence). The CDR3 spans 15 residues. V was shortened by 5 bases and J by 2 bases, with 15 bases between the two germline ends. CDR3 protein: CASSLLSAKQETQYF. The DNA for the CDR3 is TGTGCCAGCAGTCTCCTATCTGCAAAACAAGAGACCCAGTACTTC.

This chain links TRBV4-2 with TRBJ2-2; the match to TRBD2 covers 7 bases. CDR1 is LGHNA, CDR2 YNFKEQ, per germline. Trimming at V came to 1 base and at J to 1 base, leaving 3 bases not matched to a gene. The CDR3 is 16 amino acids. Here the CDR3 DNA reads TGTGCCAGCAGCCAAGTACTAGCGAAGAACACCGGGGAGCTGTTTTTT. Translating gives CASSQVLAKNTGELFF.

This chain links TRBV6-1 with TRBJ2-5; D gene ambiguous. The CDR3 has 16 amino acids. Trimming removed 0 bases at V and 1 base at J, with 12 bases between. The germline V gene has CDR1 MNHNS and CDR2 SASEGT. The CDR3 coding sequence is TGTGCCAGCAGTGAAGCGGTTTATTGGGGCCAAGAGACCCAGTACTTC. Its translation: CASSEAVYWGQETQYF.